The present T cell receptor beta chain was sequenced within a study of monozygotic twins with inflammatory bowel disease. Findings of the study overall: Researchers were unable to tell different T cell subtypes apart.

The blood volume drawn from each donor was around 2.5 ml. The CDR3 is 18 residues long. CDR1 MNHEY and CDR2 SVGAGI come from the germline V gene. Per TCR library, roughly 3,600 ng of total RNA was used. Template switching was used to attach UMIs, which incorporated a 6-nucleotide sample barcode. One entry per CDR3 protein, without DNA, is what TCRdb gives after re-calling the 5' RACE reads. This sample carries around 200,000 distinct CDR3 sequences, with roughly 1.5% going to the ten biggest clones. A note on this clonotype: Its antigen is as yet unknown.

The chain carries TRBV6-5 and TRBJ1-1; as DNA is missing, the TRBD1 call by TCRdb cannot be tested. This clonotype was obtained from a human donor with ulcerative colitis or Crohn's disease, or a healthy co-twin of an affected twin (not recorded which). The sequenced sample was blood. CDR3 in amino acids: CASSYSPGQGGRNTEAFF.